The source of this T cell receptor (beta chain) is a study of blood T cell repertoires in COVID-19. Study information: Acute and convalescent COVID-19 specimens originated in the United States, Italy and Spain.

Points on this clone: This CDR3 is also generated by other DNA sequences in the sample.

J lost 7 bases, V lost 0 bases, and 6 bases had no gene match. This CDR3 region has 14 residues. CDR1 SGHAT and CDR2 FQNNGV come from the germline V gene. Original processing notes: Amplification of reference gene primers was used by the study to estimate nucleated cell counts. Generated by immunoSEQ multiplex PCR, the TCRdb table keeps only in-frame clones and is missing some. The DNA gave D and trimming, while V, J and clone size come from that table. Among about 140,000 clones, 85% were seen once, and the ten largest hold around 2.9%. The V call is TRBV11-2, the J call TRBJ2-7; 7 bases align to TRBD2. The clonotype originates from a man in his fifties or sixties with acute or convalescent COVID-19. Sequenced sample: peripheral blood. In nucleotides, the CDR3 is TGTGCCAGCAGCTTAGATCCCTCAGCGGGGGAGCAGTACTTC. It codes for CASSLDPSAGEQYF.